Shown below are 30 T cell receptor beta chains from a single sample sequenced in a study of cytomegalovirus exposure and HLA in healthy donors. This PCR relied on a set of 60 Vbeta primers and 13 Jbeta primers. Sequenced by immunoSEQ multiplex PCR; TCRdb stores in-frame clones only, minus some. Of about 100,000 clones in the sample, approximately 72% were seen once. The sequenced material came from PBMCs. Receptor source: a middle-aged man in good health and CMV-seropositive.

The gene calls are TRBV5-1 and TRBJ2-6; D possibly corresponds to TRBD2 (6 bases). The CDR3 contains 20 residues. Per germline, CDR1 SGHRS and CDR2 YFSETQ. V was pared by 2 bases and J by 2 bases, with 23 bases between. The CDR3 DNA reads as TGCGCCAGCAGCTTTCCCGCGGTCAGGGCGGGAATCACTGGGGCCAACGTCCTGACTTTC. Protein: CASSFPAVRAGITGANVLTF.

The J gene is TRBJ2-3, the V gene TRBV5-1; D gene uncertain. The CDR3 is 13 residues long. Germline CDR1 SGHRS, CDR2 YFSETQ. The germline V and J ends were trimmed by 4 bases and 2 bases, with 8 bases remaining between them. CDR3 DNA sequence: TGCGCCAGCAGCCGGGTCGCCACAGATACGCAGTATTTT. Translating gives CASSRVATDTQYF.

The chain couples TRBV4-1 to TRBJ1-5; D uncertain. V gave up 5 bases and J gave up 7 bases, with 21 bases separating them. Germline-derived CDR1 and CDR2 are MGHRA and YSYEKL. The CDR3 loop spans 16 amino acids. CDR3 loop: CASSSSHKGAGQPQHF. The CDR3 DNA sequence: TGCGCCAGCAGCTCGTCTCATAAGGGTGCGGGACAGCCCCAGCATTTT.

The chain is built from TRBV5-5 and TRBJ2-7; D possibly corresponds to TRBD2 (6 bases). The CDR3 length is 14 residues. CDR1 and CDR2 from the germline V gene are SGHKS and YYEKEE (reference sequence). Trimming took off 4 bases at V and 2 bases at J, with 13 bases between the two ends. The CDR3 nucleotides are TGTGCCAGCAGCCCCAGCGGGTTCGCCTACGAGCAGTACTTC. Its translation: CASSPSGFAYEQYF.

The chain recombines TRBV18 with TRBJ1-1; the D gene is possibly TRBD1 (6 bases). The length of the CDR3 is 13 residues. In germline, CDR1 is KGHSH, CDR2 LQKENI. V was cut by 3 bases and J by 1 base, with 6 bases left in between. Here the CDR3 DNA reads TGTGCCAGCTCACCGGGACAGAACACTGAAGCTTTCTTT. This codes for CASSPGQNTEAFF.

This chain uses TRBV21-1 with TRBJ1-2. TRBV21-1 is a known pseudogene. The CDR3 is 11 residues long. The CDR3 DNA is TGTGCCAGCGGAGTTAGCGATGGCTACACCTTC. It codes for CASGVSDGYTF.

This clone was observed a handful of times. The chain is built from TRBV11-2 and TRBJ2-7; 13 bases map to TRBD2. With V trimmed by 4 bases and J by 0 bases, 6 bases remained unmatched. The CDR3 spans 17 residues. Germline V lookup: CDR1 SGHAT, CDR2 FQNNGV. The CDR3 nucleotides read TGTGCCAGCAGCTCCTGGACTAGCGGGGGCCTCTCCTACGAGCAGTACTTC. It specifies CASSSWTSGGLSYEQYF.

The rearrangement joins TRBV4-1 to TRBJ2-1; 8 bases are a match to TRBD2. V was pared by 4 bases and J by 9 bases, with 17 bases of the junction left unmatched. This CDR3 contains 17 residues. CDR1 MGHRA and CDR2 YSYEKL come from the germline V gene. CDR3 nucleotide sequence: TGCGCCAGCAGCCCAAGATTATTGGGACTAGGCATCAGTGAGCAGTTCTTC. Protein: CASSPRLLGLGISEQFF.

The chain uses TRBV28 and TRBJ1-4; 9 bases are a match to TRBD1. Trimming took 8 bases from V and 8 from J; bases not matched to a gene: 9. The germline V gene encodes CDR1 MDHEN and CDR2 SYDVKM. This CDR3 contains 14 residues. DNA for the CDR3: TGTGCCAGCTATGAGGGACAGGGAAGGGAAAAACTGTTTTTT. As protein: CASYEGQGREKLFF. The full variable domain, rest sourced from reference TRBV28 and TRBJ1-4, is DVKVTQSSRYLVKRTGEKVFLECVQDMDHENMFWYRQDPGLGLRLIYFSYDVKMKEKGDIPEGYSVSREKKERFSLILESASTNQTSMYLCASYEGQGREKLFFGSGTQLSVL.

V usage is TRBV15 and J usage is TRBJ2-7; TRBD1 matches 7 bases. This CDR3 is 15 amino acids long. Germline V gene sequence: CDR1 LNHNV, CDR2 YYDKDF (reference sequence). J gave up 1 base and V 0 bases, and 3 bases lay outside the gene matches. The CDR3 DNA follows: TGTGCCACCAGCAGAGATAGGACAGGATCCTACGAGCAGTACTTC. It encodes CATSRDRTGSYEQYF.

The chain links TRBV19 to TRBJ2-7; 8 positions match TRBD2. CDR1 LNHDA and CDR2 SQIVND come from the germline V gene (reference sequence). This CDR3 has 14 residues. V lost 5 bases and J lost 1; bases outside the gene matches: 4. The DNA for the CDR3 is TGTGCCAGTAGTCCGGGAGGGTGGTCCTACGAGCAGTACTTC. It translates to CASSPGGWSYEQYF.

As for this clone: The junction shows a germline mismatch at one end, possibly a read error. The chain carries TRBV19 and TRBJ1-1, with D maybe TRBD1 (5 bases). Germline lookup yields CDR1 LNHDA and CDR2 SQIVND (reference sequence). The CDR3 sequence is 15 residues long. CDR3 loop: CASRIGDYQGTEAFF. CDR3 bases: TGTGCCAGTAGGATAGGGGACTACCAGGGCACTGAAGCTTTCTTT.

For this clone: The sample carries other DNA sequences with the same CDR3. J is TRBJ1-3 and V is TRBV5-1; no firm D call. V was cut by 0 bases and J by 0 bases, with 7 bases left in between. The CDR3 spans 15 residues. CDR1 is SGHRS, CDR2 YFSETQ, per germline. CDR3: CASSLAGSSGNTIYF. The DNA of the CDR3 is TGCGCCAGCAGCTTGGCGGGGAGCTCTGGAAACACCATATATTTT.

The chain links TRBV7-9 to TRBJ1-1; tentative D call: TRBD1 (6 bases). The germline gives CDR1 SEHNR, CDR2 FQNEAQ (reference sequence). The CDR3 spans 14 residues. V lost 2 bases and J lost 6, with 13 bases in between. The CDR3, as DNA: TGTGCCAGCAGCTTAAGGGGGGGCTTTGCTGAAGCTTTCTTT. This codes for CASSLRGGFAEAFF.

CDR3 residues: CASSALGANYGYTF. As DNA, the CDR3 is TGTGCCAGTAGTGCCCTGGGGGCAAACTATGGCTACACCTTC. This chain joins TRBV19 and TRBJ1-2; D is perhaps TRBD1 (6 bases). In germline, CDR1 is LNHDA, CDR2 SQIVND (reference sequence). V was pared by 5 bases and J by 2 bases, with 12 bases between. The CDR3 extends over 14 amino acids.

The J gene is TRBJ2-1, the V gene TRBV27; D remains ambiguous. Trimming removed 6 bases from V and 8 bases from J, with 11 bases in between. Germline CDR1 is MNHEY and CDR2 is SMNVEV (reference sequence). The CDR3 loop spans 12 amino acids. CDR3 in DNA: TGTGCCAGCAGACGAGGTCGGTATGAGCAGTTCTTC. Encoded protein: CASRRGRYEQFF.

This clone has just one count. This chain links TRBV6-5 with TRBJ1-1; D is ambiguous. V was shortened by 0 bases and J by 0 bases, with 8 bases between the two germline ends. Germline lookup yields CDR1 MNHEY and CDR2 SVGAGI. This CDR3 has 15 amino acids. The CDR3: CASSYSRNMNTEAFF. The CDR3 DNA reads as TGTGCCAGCAGTTACTCGCGGAACATGAACACTGAAGCTTTCTTT.

V is TRBV5-4 and J is TRBJ2-4; D may be TRBD1 (5 bases). The germline V and J ends were trimmed by 0 bases and 1 base, with 14 bases remaining between them. This CDR3 is built from 17 residues. CDR1 and CDR2 (germline): SGHNT, YYREEE (reference sequence). The CDR3 sequence: CASSLVGQGAAKNIQYF. CDR3 nucleotide sequence: TGTGCCAGCAGCTTGGTCGGGCAGGGTGCGGCCAAAAACATTCAGTACTTC.

The V call is TRBV18, the J call TRBJ1-3; D uncertain. The V and J ends lost 6 bases and 4 bases respectively, with 13 bases between them. Looked up from germline, CDR1 is KGHSH and CDR2 is LQKENI. The CDR3 spans 14 residues. CDR3 sequence (DNA): TGTGCCAGCTCGGCCAGTCCAGAAGGAAACACCATATATTTT. Its translation is CASSASPEGNTIYF.

This chain joins TRBV28 and TRBJ2-7, with TRBD2 matching 13 bases. The CDR3 extends over 14 amino acids. With 7 bases clipped from V and 9 bases from J, the junction kept 9 bases outside the gene matches. Germline CDR1 and CDR2: MDHEN and SYDVKM. CDR3 in DNA: TGTGCCAGCACCCCGACTAGCGGGAGGATCGGGCAGTACTTC. It translates to CASTPTSGRIGQYF.

This clone was picked up a small number of times. The CDR3: CSVELLESPDTQYF. CDR3 sequence (DNA): TGCAGCGTTGAATTACTGGAGAGCCCAGATACGCAGTATTTT. V is TRBV29-1 and J is TRBJ2-3; D uncertain. Trimming pared 2 bases from V and 4 bases from J, leaving 13 bases between. This CDR3 has 14 residues. In germline, CDR1 is SQVTM, CDR2 ANQGSEA.

The chain joins TRBV19 to TRBJ2-3; 11 bases align to TRBD1. After removal of 4 bases from V and 2 bases from J, the junction contained 11 bases not matched to a gene. Per the germline V gene, CDR1 is LNHDA and CDR2 is SQIVND (reference sequence). The CDR3 consists of 18 residues. The CDR3 bases are TGTGCCAGTAGTAGGTCCTCCGGGACAGGGGGGGCCACAGATACGCAGTATTTT. Its translation: CASSRSSGTGGATDTQYF.

Written as DNA, the CDR3 is TGTGCCAGCAGAGATAGCGGGAGCTCCTACAATGAGCAGTTCTTC. It specifies CASRDSGSSYNEQFF. The chain is built from TRBV28 and TRBJ2-1; 9 positions match TRBD2. The CDR3 contains 15 residues. With V trimmed by 6 bases and J by 0 bases, 3 bases remained unmatched. Looked up from germline, CDR1 is MDHEN and CDR2 is SYDVKM.

This clone has only one observation. The chain combines TRBV5-6 with TRBJ1-2; maybe TRBD1 (5 bases). The CDR3 contains 15 residues. The V end was cut by 4 bases, the J end by 6 bases, with 19 bases between. The germline V gene encodes CDR1 SGHDT and CDR2 YYEEEE. The CDR3 DNA reads as TGTGCCAGCAGCCAAAGGGACTCCCCGGCCCATGGCTACACCTTC. It translates to CASSQRDSPAHGYTF.

The V and J genes are TRBV5-1 and TRBJ2-1; D gene unclear. This CDR3 is 13 amino acids long. The V end was cut by 2 bases, the J end by 3 bases, with 6 bases between. Germline V gene data show CDR1 as SGHRS and CDR2 as YFSETQ. CDR3 bases: TGCGCCAGCAGCTTAAACTACTACAATGAGCAGTTCTTC. It is translated as CASSLNYYNEQFF.

This clone was seen only a few times. The chain is built from TRBV5-1 and TRBJ2-1; TRBD2 matches 8 bases. The CDR3 consists of 15 residues. CDR1 and CDR2 (germline): SGHRS, YFSETQ. V shed 0 bases, J shed 7 bases, and the junction held 6 bases outside the gene matches. CDR3 in DNA: TGCGCCAGCAGCTTGGACAGCGGGAGTGGAAATGAGCAGTTCTTC. Translating gives CASSLDSGSGNEQFF.

CDR3 residues: CASRRQGRPYEQYF. Written as DNA, the CDR3 is TGTGCCAGCAGAAGACAGGGACGCCCCTACGAGCAGTACTTC. The chain joins TRBV5-8 to TRBJ2-7, with TRBD1 identical over 7 bases. CDR3 length: 14 amino acids. V was clipped by 5 bases and J by 2 bases; unmatched bases: 7. Germline-derived CDR1 and CDR2 are SGHTS and YDEGEE.

The rearrangement uses TRBV9 and TRBJ1-1; D unclear. The CDR3 sequence is 13 residues long. The V gene's germline CDR1 is SGDLS and CDR2 YYNGEE. Between the trimmed V and J ends, which lost 4 bases and 1 base, there was a span of 8 bases. The CDR3 is CASSQAGNTEAFF. Written as DNA, the CDR3 is TGTGCCAGCAGCCAGGCCGGGAACACTGAAGCTTTCTTT. The full variable domain, in which reference TRBV9 and TRBJ1-1 provide the parts outside the CDR3, is DSGVTQTPKHLITATGQRVTLRCSPRSGDLSVYWYQQSLDQGLQFLIQYYNGEERAKGNILERFSAQQFPDLHSELNLSSLELGDSALYFCASSQAGNTEAFFGQGTRLTVV.

The CDR3 spells CASSLAGGKTAGELFF. The CDR3, as DNA: TGTGCCAGCAGCTTAGCGGGAGGTAAAACGGCCGGGGAGCTGTTTTTT. The chain uses TRBV7-2 and TRBJ2-2; D is perhaps TRBD2 (6 bases). CDR1 and CDR2 from the germline V gene are SGHTA and FQGNSA. V shed 0 bases and J shed 6 bases, with 14 bases lying between them. The CDR3 has 16 amino acids.

The rearrangement joins TRBV27 to TRBJ1-2, with TRBD1 matching 9 bases. This CDR3 has 14 amino acids. CDR1 and CDR2 from the germline V gene are MNHEY and SMNVEV (reference sequence). J gave up 2 bases and V 6 bases, and 4 bases lay outside the gene matches. CDR3 residues: CASRRTGANYGYTF. The CDR3 DNA sequence: TGTGCCAGCAGGCGGACAGGGGCAAACTATGGCTACACCTTC.